The entry below gives a single TCR beta chain sequence along with its context. In TCRdb, the RT-PCR reads were re-called with MiXCR into one record per CDR3 protein. Altogether hundreds of thousands of distinct CDR3 sequences are present, 15% to 19% being singletons, with the ten largest covering roughly 10%. The record originates from a study of response to subunit inactivated influenza vaccine. From germline, CDR1 is MGHRA and CDR2 YSYEKL. The CDR3 extends over 14 amino acids. V shed 4 bases, J shed 7 bases, and the junction held 10 bases outside the gene matches. Source: PBMCs from blood, taken about 12 days after vaccination. The rearrangement joins TRBV4-1 to TRBJ2-7; TRBD1 matches at 7 bases. The clonotype was recovered from a man over 45 who received an inactivated influenza vaccine. The CDR3, as DNA: TGCGCCAGCAGCCGAGGGGGCGGCCCAGATGAGCAGTACTTC. Translating gives CASSRGGGPDEQYF.